This T cell receptor beta chain emerged from a study of T cells after yellow fever vaccination (dated by TCRdb to about 2019). Study-level background: Libraries from fractions with low cell numbers were prepared with the SMART-Seq v4 Ultra Low Input RNA kit. Bulk TCR alpha and beta repertoires were sequenced longitudinally to track T-cell clones before and after primary and booster YFV17D yellow fever vaccination. Two healthy male donors, one aged 18 to 29 and one aged 30 to 39 years, were included in the cohort. Blood samples were taken at several timepoints before and after primary and secondary immunization, and bulk PBMC replicates and cell subsets were isolated. Overall study outcomes, separate from this receptor: Because the study included only two donors, the extent to which the findings can be generalized is limited. Computational filtering was needed because FACS-sorted repertoires could contain abundant contaminating clonotypes from the bulk population. A small share of clonotypes was detected in both CD4 and CD8 compartments, with the overlap likely arising from convergent recombination. The secondary T-cell response was found to be weaker but faster than the primary response, with a peak reached on day 5 rather than on day 15. Most clones expanded after primary vaccination were re-detected after the booster (96% of CD4 and around 88% of CD8), suggesting broad memory maintenance.

Interpreted using the paper, the treatment or condition label stands for: live attenuated yellow fever vaccine strain. At every blood-draw timepoint, two biological replicates of bulk PBMCs were collected. PBMCs were isolated from peripheral blood using a standard Ficoll-Paque protocol. TriZol was used to extract RNA from bulk PBMCs, CD4 and CD8 fractions, and dextramer-positive and dextramer-negative fractions. The reads were generated on an Illumina NovaSeq 6000. TCR cDNA was synthesized by 5'RACE template switching, which introduced a universal primer site and unique molecular identifiers. Priming of cDNA synthesis was performed from both the TCR alpha and TCR beta constant segments. Library amplification used two PCR steps, and the second PCR step added sample barcodes and sequencing adapters. Sequencing of libraries was performed on Illumina HiSeq 2500 (2x100 bp) or NovaSeq (2x150 bp). Per the authors' processing: Demultiplexing of reads and collapsing into UMI consensus sequences were performed with MIGEC, and V(D)J alignment was carried out with MiXCR. Vaccine-responding clonotypes were identified with edgeR using replicate PBMC samples, with FDR below 0.01 and a log2 fold change above 5 up to day 15 being required. Each bulk clonotype was labeled CD4 or CD8 based on which sequenced repertoire, CD4 or CD8, contained the clonotype at higher abundance. The raw public data were reprocessed by TCRdb itself: fastp quality trimming at Q25, MiXCR clonotype calling, in-frame beta chains only. CDR3 protein sequences are deduplicated, and each keeps its most common genes and DNA. TCRdb, not the original authors, processed these V and J calls. The sample contains roughly 340,000 distinct CDR3 sequences, approximately 3.9% of them found a single time. 20% to 25% of the sample goes to the ten largest clones.

This clonotype was detected only a few times. Its antigen specificity is not known. The sample holds no much larger clone one base away, and base qualities are not on file. The receptor's source is a man aged 18 to 35 who received the YFV17D yellow fever vaccine. The material sequenced was PBMCs, taken 5 days after the yellow fever booster vaccination.

The CDR3 loop reads CASSSPSITSGGAADTQYF. In nucleotides, the sequence is TGTGCCAGCAGTTCCCCATCCATTACTAGCGGGGGGGCCGCAGATACGCAGTATTTT. The rearranged chain carries TRBV27 and TRBJ2-3; a stretch of 13 junction bases matches TRBD2. CDR1 and CDR2, looked up from the germline V gene (reference sequence), are MNHEY and SMNVEV. Taken from cysteine to phenylalanine, the CDR3 has 19 residues. Just CDR3 DNA is preserved here, 57 bases in frame from base 1. V has 4 bases trimmed and J has 4 bases trimmed; junction bases matching no gene number 14.